Listed below are T cell receptor beta chains from one sample, sequenced in a study of blood T cells in healthy people across ages. MiXCR was run by TCRdb on the 5' RACE reads, yielding one entry per CDR3 protein. The data show about 1.7 million distinct CDR3 sequences, with 28% seen just once and 7.7% held by the top ten. The specimen was blood. These receptors were collected from a woman under 40 in good health. Both conserved end residues are part of each CDR3. A D gene is named only where the DNA matches it firmly. The size field is filled for only some rows; it gives once, few, many or a size class.

CDR3 DNA	CDR3 protein	clone size	J gene	CDR3 length	V gene	D gene
TGTGCCAGCAGCTTAGCCGCGAAGAAAGAGACCCAGTACTTC	CASSLAAKKETQYF	NA	TRBJ2-5	14	TRBV11-2	NA
TGTGCCAGCAGCCAATCGGCAACAGGAGTGAGGCAGTACTTC	CASSQSATGVRQYF	few	TRBJ2-7	14	TRBV14	NA
TGTGCCAGCTCACCACTAGAGGGAGTTGGCGAGACCCAGTACTTC	CASSPLEGVGETQYF	few	TRBJ2-5	15	TRBV18	NA
TGCAGTACTAGAGATCAGACTAGCGGGATGGAGTATTTT	CSTRDQTSGMEYF	once	TRBJ2-3	13	TRBV20-1	TRBD2
TGCAGTGCTAGAGAGTCAGGGTTTGTCACTGAAGCTTTCTTT	CSARESGFVTEAFF	few	TRBJ1-1	14	TRBV20-1	NA
TGCAGCGTTGAGAAGGACAGGGTGGATTCACCCCTCCACTTT	CSVEKDRVDSPLHF	NA	TRBJ1-6	14	TRBV29-1	TRBD1
TGCAGCGTTGTATTGGGATGCGAAAAACTGTTTTTT	CSVVLGCEKLFF	NA	TRBJ1-4	12	TRBV29-1	NA
TGCGCCAGCAGCCGGGAGACCCCCTACGAGCAGTACTTC	CASSRETPYEQYF	many	TRBJ2-7	13	TRBV5-1	NA
TGTGCCAGCAGCCTTCAGATGGGGAGCGAGCAGTACTTC	CASSLQMGSEQYF	few	TRBJ2-7	13	TRBV14	NA
TGTGCCAGCAGTGGGGCCCCCCGTGTCACCGGGCAGTACTTC	CASSGAPRVTGQYF	many	TRBJ2-7	14	TRBV12-3/TRBV12-4	NA
TGCGCCAGCAGCCAACTACCGGACAGTAACACTGAAGCTTTCTTT	CASSQLPDSNTEAFF	NA	TRBJ1-1	15	TRBV4-1	NA
TGTGCCAGCCCTCCAGATACGCAGTATTTT	CASPPDTQYF	few	TRBJ2-3	10	TRBV25-1	NA
TGCGCCAGCAGCCTCCGGGACGCATATGGCTACACCTTC	CASSLRDAYGYTF	NA	TRBJ1-2	13	TRBV4-1	NA
TGTGCCAGCAGCGGAACGACAGTTCCTCGGGGGGAGACCCAGTACTTC	CASSGTTVPRGETQYF	few	TRBJ2-5	16	TRBV5-5	NA
TGCAGTGCTAGAGATAAGTGGGACTCGACCTACAATGAGCAGTTCTTC	CSARDKWDSTYNEQFF	many	TRBJ2-1	16	TRBV20-1	NA
TGTGCCAGCAGCTGGGGACTAGCGGGCTCTTACACAGATACGCAGTATTTT	CASSWGLAGSYTDTQYF	few	TRBJ2-3	17	TRBV7-9	TRBD2
TGTGCCAGCAGCTTGGGCTCCAGCTATGGCTACACCTTC	CASSLGSSYGYTF	many	TRBJ1-2	13	TRBV12-3/TRBV12-4	NA
TGCGCCAGCAGCTTACGGACTAGCGGGGCTAATGAGCAGTTCTTC	CASSLRTSGANEQFF	few	TRBJ2-1	15	TRBV5-1	TRBD2
TGTGCGGATTCCCGGGTGGACTATGGCTACACCTTC	CADSRVDYGYTF	few	TRBJ1-2	12	TRBV2	NA
TGCAGTGCTAGGCTAGCGGTCTACGAGCAGTACTTC	CSARLAVYEQYF	few	TRBJ2-7	12	TRBV20-1	TRBD2
TGCAGTGCTAGAATCCGGGACACCTGGTACCAAGAGACCCAGTACTTC	CSARIRDTWYQETQYF	many	TRBJ2-5	16	TRBV20-1	NA
TGTGCCAGCAGCCGGAGAGCGGGAGGCAAAAACATTCAGTACTTC	CASSRRAGGKNIQYF	once	TRBJ2-4	15	TRBV7-2	TRBD2
TGTGCTAGCCCGATGGGGGGGCGAGGGGCTGAAGCTTTCTTT	CASPMGGRGAEAFF	NA	TRBJ1-1	14	TRBV12-3/TRBV12-4	NA
TGTGGTTCCGCCACCAACTATGGCTACACCTTC	CGSATNYGYTF	NA	TRBJ1-2	11	TRBV28	NA
TGTGCCAGCAGCTTAGGGCCGTTGCAGAACACTGAAGCTTTCTTT	CASSLGPLQNTEAFF	few	TRBJ1-1	15	TRBV7-6	NA